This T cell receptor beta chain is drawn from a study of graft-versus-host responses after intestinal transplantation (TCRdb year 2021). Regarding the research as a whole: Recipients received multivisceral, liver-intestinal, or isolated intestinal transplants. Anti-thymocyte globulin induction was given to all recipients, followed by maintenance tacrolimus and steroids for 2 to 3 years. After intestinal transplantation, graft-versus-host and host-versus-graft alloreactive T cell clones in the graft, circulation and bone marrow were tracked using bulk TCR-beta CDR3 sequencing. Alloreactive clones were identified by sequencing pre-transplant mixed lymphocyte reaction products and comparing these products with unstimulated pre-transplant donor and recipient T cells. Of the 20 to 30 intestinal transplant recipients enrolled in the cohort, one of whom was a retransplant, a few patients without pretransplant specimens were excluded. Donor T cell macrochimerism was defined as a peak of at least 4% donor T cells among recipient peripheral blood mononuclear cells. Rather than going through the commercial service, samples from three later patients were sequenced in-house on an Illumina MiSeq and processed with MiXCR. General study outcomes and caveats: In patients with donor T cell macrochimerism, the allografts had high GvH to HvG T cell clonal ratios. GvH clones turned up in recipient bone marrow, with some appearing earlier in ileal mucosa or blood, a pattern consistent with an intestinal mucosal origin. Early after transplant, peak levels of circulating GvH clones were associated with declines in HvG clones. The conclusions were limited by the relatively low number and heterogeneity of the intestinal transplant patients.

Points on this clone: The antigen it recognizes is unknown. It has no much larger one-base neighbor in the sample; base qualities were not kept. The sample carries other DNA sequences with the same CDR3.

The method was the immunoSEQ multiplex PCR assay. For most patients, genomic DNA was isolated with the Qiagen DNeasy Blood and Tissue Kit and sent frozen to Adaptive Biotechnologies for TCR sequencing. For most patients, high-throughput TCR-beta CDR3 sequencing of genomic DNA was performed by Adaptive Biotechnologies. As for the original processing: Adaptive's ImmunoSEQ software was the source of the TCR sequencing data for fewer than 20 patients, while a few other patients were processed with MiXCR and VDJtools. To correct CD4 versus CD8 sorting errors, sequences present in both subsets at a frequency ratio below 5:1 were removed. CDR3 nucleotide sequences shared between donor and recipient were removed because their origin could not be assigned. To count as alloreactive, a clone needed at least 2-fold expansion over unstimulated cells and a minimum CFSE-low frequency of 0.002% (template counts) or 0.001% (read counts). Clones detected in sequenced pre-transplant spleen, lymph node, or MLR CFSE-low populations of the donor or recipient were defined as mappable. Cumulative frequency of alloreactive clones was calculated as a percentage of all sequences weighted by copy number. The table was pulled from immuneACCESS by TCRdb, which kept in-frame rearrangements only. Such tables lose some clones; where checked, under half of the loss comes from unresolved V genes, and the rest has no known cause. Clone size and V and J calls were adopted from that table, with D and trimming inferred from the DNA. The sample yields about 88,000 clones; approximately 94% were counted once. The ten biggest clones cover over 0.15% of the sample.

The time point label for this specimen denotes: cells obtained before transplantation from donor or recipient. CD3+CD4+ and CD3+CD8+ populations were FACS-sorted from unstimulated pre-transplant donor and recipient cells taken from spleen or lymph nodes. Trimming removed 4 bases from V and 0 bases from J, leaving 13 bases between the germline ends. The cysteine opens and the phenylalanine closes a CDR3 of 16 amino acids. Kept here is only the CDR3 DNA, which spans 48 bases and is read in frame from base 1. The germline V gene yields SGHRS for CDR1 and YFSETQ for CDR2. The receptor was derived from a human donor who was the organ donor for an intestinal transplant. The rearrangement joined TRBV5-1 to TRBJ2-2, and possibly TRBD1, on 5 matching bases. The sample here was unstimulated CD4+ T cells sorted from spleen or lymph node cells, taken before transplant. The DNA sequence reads TGCGCCAGCAGCCTACGGCAGGGTACGAACACCGGGGAGCTGTTTTTT. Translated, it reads CASSLRQGTNTGELFF.